This entry is about one TCR beta chain. This sample was taken from a study of OX40 agonist ivuxolimab in advanced cancers. Trimming left V 0 bases short and J 3 bases short, with 15 bases between. This CDR3 spans 16 amino acids. Germline CDR1 and CDR2: SGHVS and FNYEAQ. The protocol was immunoSEQ multiplex PCR, while the TCRdb copy is restricted to in-frame clones and leaves out a portion. The table shows 100,000 to 150,000 clones, with approximately 90% occurring only once. The clonotype originates from an adult with an advanced solid tumor such as melanoma, head and neck, liver or kidney cancer. This specimen was CD4+ or CD8+ T cells sorted from blood, taken in a trial of the OX40 agonist ivuxolimab. This chain uses TRBV7-6 with TRBJ2-7, with D perhaps TRBD1 (6 bases). The CDR3 spells CASSLATRTVNYEQYF. In nucleotides, the CDR3 is TGTGCCAGCAGCTTAGCCACACGGACAGTAAACTACGAGCAGTACTTC.